Listed below are T cell receptor beta chains from one sample, sequenced in a study of blood T cell repertoires in COVID-19. TCRdb's copy holds only in-frame clones and misses some; the assay was immunoSEQ multiplex PCR. The profile covers 120,000 to 150,000 clones, with approximately 84% appearing a single time and 1.5% to 2% taken by the ten largest. Sequencing was done on a sample of PBMCs or T cells enriched from blood (not recorded which). These receptors came from a woman aged 18-35 years who had been exposed to COVID-19. CDR3s include the opening cysteine and the closing phenylalanine or tryptophan. The order of the fields is clone size, J gene, D gene, V gene, CDR3 protein, CDR3 DNA. A D gene is named only where the DNA matches it firmly. Expanded clones get a size class; other rows say once, few or many, or leave the size out.

clone size: NA
J gene: TRBJ1-2
D gene: NA
V gene: TRBV18
CDR3 protein: CASRGDEDYGYTF
CDR3 DNA: TGTGCCAGCCGCGGGGACGAAGACTATGGCTACACCTTC

clone size: NA
J gene: TRBJ2-1
D gene: NA
V gene: TRBV7-8
CDR3 protein: CASRRTENEQFF
CDR3 DNA: TGTGCCAGCAGGAGGACTGAAAATGAGCAGTTCTTC

clone size: NA
J gene: TRBJ1-1
D gene: NA
V gene: TRBV23-1
CDR3 protein: CASSQWGRMNTEAFF
CDR3 DNA: TGCGCCAGCAGTCAATGGGGCAGAATGAACACTGAAGCTTTCTTT

clone size: NA
J gene: TRBJ2-7
D gene: TRBD1
V gene: TRBV6-5
CDR3 protein: CASSPGQGHSYEQYF
CDR3 DNA: TGTGCCAGCAGTCCCGGACAGGGGCACTCCTACGAGCAGTACTTC

clone size: NA
J gene: TRBJ2-4
D gene: NA
V gene: TRBV19
CDR3 protein: CASSIDPGQRDIQYF
CDR3 DNA: TGTGCCAGTAGTATAGACCCCGGACAGAGGGACATTCAGTACTTC

clone size: NA
J gene: TRBJ2-7
D gene: NA
V gene: TRBV7-9
CDR3 protein: CASSPQYEQYF
CDR3 DNA: TGTGCCAGCAGCCCCCAATACGAGCAGTACTTC

clone size: few
J gene: TRBJ2-1
D gene: TRBD2
V gene: TRBV29-1
CDR3 protein: CSVGVAPSGYNEQFF
CDR3 DNA: TGCAGCGTTGGTGTAGCGCCTAGCGGCTACAATGAGCAGTTCTTC

clone size: NA
J gene: TRBJ2-3
D gene: TRBD2
V gene: TRBV4-3
CDR3 protein: CASSREGLASTDTQYF
CDR3 DNA: TGCGCCAGCAGCCGGGAGGGACTAGCGTCCACAGATACGCAGTATTTT

clone size: NA
J gene: TRBJ1-2
D gene: NA
V gene: TRBV5-6
CDR3 protein: CASTLDAGERYGYTF
CDR3 DNA: TGTGCCAGCACCCTTGACGCGGGGGAGCGGTATGGCTACACCTTC

clone size: NA
J gene: TRBJ1-5
D gene: TRBD1
V gene: TRBV19
CDR3 protein: CASSMGIWDRSYSNQPQHF
CDR3 DNA: TGTGCCAGTAGTATGGGTATCTGGGACAGAAGTTATAGCAATCAGCCCCAGCATTTT